These 22 T cell receptor beta chains were sequenced from one sample in a study of shared clonotypes between healthy human individuals. Measured with immunoSEQ multiplex PCR; TCRdb has only the in-frame clones, and not every one. The sample has under 2.5 million clones; about nine tenths are singletons. The material sequenced was naive CD4+ T cells from PBMCs. As to subset: CD45RA+ positively selected. Source of these receptors: a man in his late teens or twenties in good health. Some clones in this sample may be carry-over from other donors' samples.

The chain carries TRBV10-1 and TRBJ2-7; 11 bases align to TRBD1. The CDR3 contains 14 residues. After removal of 3 bases from V and 6 bases from J, the junction contained 4 bases not matched to a gene. Germline V CDR1 and CDR2: WNHNN, SYGVQD (reference sequence). The DNA of the CDR3 is TGCGCCAGCAGTGAATGGGGGACAGGGGGCGAGCAGTACTTC. Translation: CASSEWGTGGEQYF.

This clone was seen just once. This chain uses TRBV11-1 with TRBJ1-1; D unclear. V was pared by 5 bases and J by 8 bases, with 21 bases between. This CDR3 has 15 residues. The germline CDR1 and CDR2 sequences are SGHAT and FQDESV (reference sequence). The CDR3: CASSPEWRPLAEAFF. CDR3 nucleotides: TGTGCCAGCAGCCCCGAGTGGCGGCCCTTAGCCGAAGCTTTCTTT.

The rearrangement links TRBV9 to TRBJ2-2; maybe TRBD1 (7 bases). The CDR3 spans 16 residues. Germline V CDR1 and CDR2: SGDLS, YYNGEE. V lost 3 bases and J lost 6, with 18 bases in between. The CDR3 is CASSAPRSRGAGELFF. In DNA, the CDR3 is TGTGCCAGCAGCGCGCCTCGGAGCAGGGGGGCCGGGGAGCTGTTTTTT.

The DNA of the CDR3 is TGTGCCAGAAAAAGGGACACCAACTATGGCTACACCTTC. Amino acid sequence: CARKRDTNYGYTF. The gene calls are TRBV2 and TRBJ1-2, with D possibly being TRBD1 (6 bases). The CDR3 extends over 13 amino acids. Germline V lookup: CDR1 SNHLY, CDR2 FYNNEI. The V and J ends lost 9 bases and 2 bases respectively, with 13 bases between them. Filled out from reference TRBV2 and TRBJ1-2, the complete variable domain reads EPEVTQTPSHQVTQMGQEVILRCVPISNHLYFYWYRQILGQKVEFLVSFYNNEISEKSEIFDDQFSVERPDGSNFTLKIRSTKLEDSAMYFCARKRDTNYGYTFGSGTRLTVV.

Here the CDR3 reads CASSPGQGYSYEQYF. The CDR3 bases are TGTGCCAGCAGCCCCGGACAGGGATACTCCTACGAGCAGTACTTC. The chain joins TRBV5-8 to TRBJ2-7, with 8 bases aligning to TRBD1. With 4 bases clipped from V and 0 bases from J, the junction kept 6 bases outside the gene matches. CDR3 size: 15 residues. Germline values: CDR1 SGHTS, CDR2 YDEGEE.

V is TRBV21-1 and J is TRBJ2-1. TRBV21-1 is described as a pseudogene. The CDR3 has 19 amino acids. The CDR3 DNA sequence: TGTGCCAGCAGCAAAAAGGGAAACCCGTCTAACCGAATCTACAATGAGCAGTTCTTC. Translation gives CASSKKGNPSNRIYNEQFF.

V usage is TRBV7-9 and J usage is TRBJ2-1; 8 nucleotides match TRBD1. The V gene end was trimmed by 5 bases and the J gene end by 8 bases; junction bases not matched to a gene: 8. Germline V gene sequence: CDR1 SEHNR, CDR2 FQNEAQ (reference sequence). The CDR3 covers 14 residues. CDR3 in amino acids: CASSQRTGIDEQFF. Here the CDR3 DNA reads TGTGCCAGCAGCCAAAGGACAGGGATCGATGAGCAGTTCTTC.

The chain links TRBV18 to TRBJ2-1; 10 bases align to TRBD1. The CDR3 totals 18 residues. Germline CDR1 KGHSH, CDR2 LQKENI. J lost 2 bases, V lost 6 bases, and 13 bases had no gene match. CDR3 sequence: CASSLGLPGTGAYNEQFF. CDR3 in DNA: TGTGCCAGCTCCCTCGGACTTCCCGGGACAGGGGCCTACAATGAGCAGTTCTTC.

The chain is built from TRBV9 and TRBJ1-3; possible D gene TRBD1, 6 bases. The V gene lost 5 bases and the J gene lost 4 bases, with 10 bases spanning the gap. Germline-derived CDR1 and CDR2 are SGDLS and YYNGEE. The CDR3 extends over 13 amino acids. CDR3 bases: TGTGCCAGCAGTCCGGACAGAGGAAACACCATATATTTT. It codes for CASSPDRGNTIYF. Full variable domain (outside the CDR3, taken from reference TRBV9 and TRBJ1-3): DSGVTQTPKHLITATGQRVTLRCSPRSGDLSVYWYQQSLDQGLQFLIQYYNGEERAKGNILERFSAQQFPDLHSELNLSSLELGDSALYFCASSPDRGNTIYFGEGSWLTVV.

The chain couples TRBV5-1 to TRBJ2-5; no firm D call. The J call may be mistaken, given a closer DNA end match to TRBJ2-7. This CDR3 region has 13 residues. The germline gives CDR1 SGHRS, CDR2 YFSETQ. The CDR3 loop is CASSLVDPYEQYF. As DNA, the CDR3 is TGCGCCAGCAGCTTGGTCGACCCATACGAGCAGTACTTC.

The rearrangement joins TRBV29-1 to TRBJ2-2, with D perhaps given as TRBD1 or TRBD2 (5 bases each). CDR3 length equals 15 residues. V was trimmed by 7 bases and J by 3 bases, leaving 18 bases between them. Germline V lookup: CDR1 SQVTM, CDR2 ANQGSEA. The CDR3 DNA follows: TGCAGCGCCGCCCATCGTTTGGGGGACACCGGGGAGCTGTTTTTT. This gives the protein CSAAHRLGDTGELFF.

The chain links TRBV5-8 to TRBJ1-5, with D possibly matching TRBD1 (6 bases). Germline CDR1 and CDR2: SGHTS and YDEGEE. The CDR3 length is 16 residues. Trimming left V 4 bases short and J 5 bases short, with 19 bases between. CDR3 residues: CASSEGQGGGHQPQHF. CDR3 DNA sequence: TGTGCCAGCAGCGAGGGCCAAGGGGGGGGGCATCAGCCCCAGCATTTT.

V gene TRBV18 combines with J gene TRBJ2-1; 7 bases agree with TRBD1. This CDR3 is built from 16 residues. Germline CDR1 and CDR2: KGHSH and LQKENI. V dropped 3 bases and J dropped 0; count of bases not matched to a gene: 5. Here the CDR3 DNA reads TGTGCCAGCTCACCCAACCGGGACAGCTCCTACAATGAGCAGTTCTTC. It specifies CASSPNRDSSYNEQFF. The full variable domain, with the rest looked up from reference TRBV18 and TRBJ2-1, is NAGVMQNPRHLVRRRGQEARLRCSPMKGHSHVYWYRQLPEEGLKFMVYLQKENIIDESGMPKERFSAEFPKEGPSILRIQQVVRGDSAAYFCASSPNRDSSYNEQFFGPGTRLTVL.

In its sample, this clone was seen a few times. V and J are TRBV27 and TRBJ1-5, with 8 bases identical to TRBD1. CDR1 and CDR2 from the germline V gene are MNHEY and SMNVEV (reference sequence). This CDR3 is 15 amino acids long. With V trimmed by 5 bases and J by 1 base, 4 bases remained unmatched. The chain's CDR3 is CASSPWTGSNQPQHF. CDR3 sequence (DNA): TGTGCCAGCAGTCCCTGGACAGGGAGCAATCAGCCCCAGCATTTT.

CDR3 protein: CASQGFYGYTF. The CDR3 nucleotides read TGTGCCAGCCAGGGTTTTTATGGCTACACCTTC. The rearrangement joins TRBV6-5 to TRBJ1-2; tentatively, D is TRBD1 (5 bases). Germline V CDR1 and CDR2: MNHEY, SVGAGI. Trimming took 8 bases from V and 5 from J, leaving 9 bases between them. The CDR3 sequence is 11 residues long.

The gene calls are TRBV7-9 and TRBJ1-2; 8 bases align to TRBD1. Germline lookup yields CDR1 SEHNR and CDR2 FQNEAQ (reference sequence). This CDR3 spans 16 amino acids. V dropped 5 bases and J dropped 6; count of bases not matched to a gene: 14. The DNA of the CDR3 is TGTGCCAGCAGCATAAGAGACAGGGGAAGTTACAATGGCTACACCTTC. Translation gives CASSIRDRGSYNGYTF.

The J gene is TRBJ1-1, the V gene TRBV5-1; D may be TRBD1 (6 bases). Per germline, CDR1 SGHRS and CDR2 YFSETQ. The V end was cut by 1 base, the J end by 0 bases, with 13 bases between. The CDR3 length is 16 residues. The CDR3 protein is CASSLPGQLMNTEAFF. CDR3 DNA: TGCGCCAGCAGCTTGCCGGGACAACTTATGAACACTGAAGCTTTCTTT.

V is TRBV27 and J is TRBJ2-7; 7 nucleotides match TRBD2. J was trimmed by 1 base and V by 0 bases; bases with no gene match: 3. Germline loops: CDR1 MNHEY, CDR2 SMNVEV (reference sequence). CDR3 length equals 15 residues. CDR3 sequence (DNA): TGTGCCAGCAGTTTATCGGGGAGGGATTCCTACGAGCAGTACTTC. The encoded protein is CASSLSGRDSYEQYF.

This sequence joins TRBV29-1 and TRBJ2-7; 7 bases agree with TRBD1. Trimming took 7 bases from V and 6 from J; bases not matched to a gene: 12. This CDR3 has 13 residues. Germline V CDR1 and CDR2: SQVTM, ANQGSEA. The DNA of the CDR3 is TGCAGCGGAGACAGGGCCAGGAGGTCCGAGCAGTACTTC. Amino acids: CSGDRARRSEQYF.

The rearrangement joins TRBV7-9 to TRBJ2-5; TRBD1 aligns across 9 bases. Germline CDR1 SEHNR, CDR2 FQNEAQ (reference sequence). V gave up 3 bases and J gave up 2 bases; unmatched junction bases: 4. The CDR3 runs 15 residues. CDR3 amino acids: CASSFGDRAQETQYF. The CDR3 coding sequence is TGTGCCAGCAGCTTCGGGGACAGGGCACAAGAGACCCAGTACTTC. The entire variable domain, with the rest obtained from reference TRBV7-9 and TRBJ2-5, is as follows: DTGVSQNPRHKITKRGQNVTFRCDPISEHNRLYWYRQTLGQGPEFLTYFQNEAQLEKSRLLSDRFSAERPKGSFSTLEIQRTEQGDSAMYLCASSFGDRAQETQYFGPGTRLLVL.

In its sample, this clone was seen a few times. This chain joins TRBV19 and TRBJ1-4, with D maybe TRBD1 (5 bases). V was clipped by 5 bases and J by 5 bases, with 15 bases between them. Germline V lookup: CDR1 LNHDA, CDR2 SQIVND (reference sequence). The CDR3 extends over 15 amino acids. In DNA, the CDR3 is TGTGCCAGTAGTCCTCGGGGGTCACCGAATGAAAAACTGTTTTTT. It encodes CASSPRGSPNEKLFF.

The chain's CDR3 is CASSLAGLVGSDTQYF. CDR3 sequence (DNA): TGTGCCAGCAGCTTGGCAGGGTTGGTGGGATCAGATACGCAGTATTTT. The chain couples TRBV5-5 to TRBJ2-3; possible D gene TRBD1, 5 bases. The length of the CDR3 is 16 residues. Germline CDR1 reads SGHKS; CDR2 reads YYEKEE (reference sequence). V shed 0 bases and J shed 4 bases, with 15 bases lying between them.